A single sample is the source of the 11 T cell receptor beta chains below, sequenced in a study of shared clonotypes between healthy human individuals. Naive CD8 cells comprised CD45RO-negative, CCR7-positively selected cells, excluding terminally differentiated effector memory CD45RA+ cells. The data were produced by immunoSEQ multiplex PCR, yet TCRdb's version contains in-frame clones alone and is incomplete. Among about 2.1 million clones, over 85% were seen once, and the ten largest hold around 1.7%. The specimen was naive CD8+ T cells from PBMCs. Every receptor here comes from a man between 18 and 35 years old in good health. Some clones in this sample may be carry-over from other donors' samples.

The CDR3 bases are TGTGCCAGCAGCCAATCGGCGGCGGGAAACACTGAAGCTTTCTTT. Translation gives CASSQSAAGNTEAFF. The rearrangement uses TRBV16 and TRBJ1-1; no reliable D call. Germline V lookup: CDR1 KGHSY, CDR2 FQNENV. The CDR3 runs to 15 residues. Between the trimmed V and J ends, which lost 0 bases and 2 bases, there was a span of 10 bases.

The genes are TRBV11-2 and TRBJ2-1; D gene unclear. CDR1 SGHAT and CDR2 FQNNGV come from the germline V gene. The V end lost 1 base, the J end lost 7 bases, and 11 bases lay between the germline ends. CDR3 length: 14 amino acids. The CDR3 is CASSLVASPNEQFF. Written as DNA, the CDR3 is TGTGCCAGCAGCTTAGTGGCTAGTCCTAATGAGCAGTTCTTC. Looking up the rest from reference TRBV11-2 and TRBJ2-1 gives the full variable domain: EAGVAQSPRYKIIEKRQSVAFWCNPISGHATLYWYQQILGQGPKLLIQFQNNGVVDDSQLPKDRFSAERLKGVDSTLKIQPAKLEDSAVYLCASSLVASPNEQFFGPGTRLTVL.

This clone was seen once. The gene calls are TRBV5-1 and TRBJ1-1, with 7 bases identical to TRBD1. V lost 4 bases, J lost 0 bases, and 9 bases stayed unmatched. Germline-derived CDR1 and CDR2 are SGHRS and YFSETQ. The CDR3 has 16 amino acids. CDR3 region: CASSNNRGSMNTEAFF. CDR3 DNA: TGCGCCAGCAGCAATAACAGGGGATCCATGAACACTGAAGCTTTCTTT.

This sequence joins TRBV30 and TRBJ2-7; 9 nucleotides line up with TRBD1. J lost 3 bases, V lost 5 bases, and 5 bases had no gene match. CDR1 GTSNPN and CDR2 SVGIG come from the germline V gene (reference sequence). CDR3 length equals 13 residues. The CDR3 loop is CAWDPGQGYEQYF. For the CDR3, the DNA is TGTGCCTGGGATCCGGGACAGGGCTACGAGCAGTACTTC.

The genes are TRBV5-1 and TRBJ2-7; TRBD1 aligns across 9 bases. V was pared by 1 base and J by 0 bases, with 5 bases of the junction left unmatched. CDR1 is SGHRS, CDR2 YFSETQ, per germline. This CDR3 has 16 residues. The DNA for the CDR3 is TGCGCCAGCAGCTTGTACGGGACAGGGACCTCCTACGAGCAGTACTTC. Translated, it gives CASSLYGTGTSYEQYF.

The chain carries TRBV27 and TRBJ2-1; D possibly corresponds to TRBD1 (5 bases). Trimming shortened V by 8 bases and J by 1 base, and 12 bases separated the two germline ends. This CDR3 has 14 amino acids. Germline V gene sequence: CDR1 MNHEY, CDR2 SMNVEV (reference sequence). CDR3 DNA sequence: TGTGCCAGCGCCGACAGTAAGTCCTACAATGAGCAGTTCTTC. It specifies CASADSKSYNEQFF.

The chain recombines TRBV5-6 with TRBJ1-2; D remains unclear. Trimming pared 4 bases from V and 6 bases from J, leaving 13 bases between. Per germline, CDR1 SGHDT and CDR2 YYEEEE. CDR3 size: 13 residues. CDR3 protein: CASSVTRNDGYTF. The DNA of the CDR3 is TGTGCCAGCAGCGTGACAAGAAACGATGGCTACACCTTC.

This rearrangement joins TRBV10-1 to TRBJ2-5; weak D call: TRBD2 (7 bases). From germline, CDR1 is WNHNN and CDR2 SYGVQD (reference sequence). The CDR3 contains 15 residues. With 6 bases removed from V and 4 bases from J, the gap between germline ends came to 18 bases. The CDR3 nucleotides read TGCGCCAGCAGCCTACAGGGAGGGAAGCGAGAGACCCAGTACTTC. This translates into CASSLQGGKRETQYF.

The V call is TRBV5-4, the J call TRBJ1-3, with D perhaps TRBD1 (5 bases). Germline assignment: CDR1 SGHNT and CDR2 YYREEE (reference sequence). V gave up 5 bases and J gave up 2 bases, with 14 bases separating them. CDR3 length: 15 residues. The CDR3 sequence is CASRQDQGPGNTIYF. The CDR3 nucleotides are TGTGCCAGCAGACAGGACCAAGGACCTGGAAACACCATATATTTT.

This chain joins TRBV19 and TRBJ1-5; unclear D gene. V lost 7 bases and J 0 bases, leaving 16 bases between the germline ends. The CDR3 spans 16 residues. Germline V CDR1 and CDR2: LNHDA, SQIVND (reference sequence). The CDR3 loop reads CASTREGSYSNQPQHF. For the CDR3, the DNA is TGTGCCAGTACCCGGGAAGGATCTTATAGCAATCAGCCCCAGCATTTT.

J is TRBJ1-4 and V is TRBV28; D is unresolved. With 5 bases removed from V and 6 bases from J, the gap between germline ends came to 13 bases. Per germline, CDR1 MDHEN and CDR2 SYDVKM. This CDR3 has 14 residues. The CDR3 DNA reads TGTGCCAGCAGTCCGCCCGGTGCACATGAAAAACTGTTTTTT. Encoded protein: CASSPPGAHEKLFF. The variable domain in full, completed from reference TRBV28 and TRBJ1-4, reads DVKVTQSSRYLVKRTGEKVFLECVQDMDHENMFWYRQDPGLGLRLIYFSYDVKMKEKGDIPEGYSVSREKKERFSLILESASTNQTSMYLCASSPPGAHEKLFFGSGTQLSVL.